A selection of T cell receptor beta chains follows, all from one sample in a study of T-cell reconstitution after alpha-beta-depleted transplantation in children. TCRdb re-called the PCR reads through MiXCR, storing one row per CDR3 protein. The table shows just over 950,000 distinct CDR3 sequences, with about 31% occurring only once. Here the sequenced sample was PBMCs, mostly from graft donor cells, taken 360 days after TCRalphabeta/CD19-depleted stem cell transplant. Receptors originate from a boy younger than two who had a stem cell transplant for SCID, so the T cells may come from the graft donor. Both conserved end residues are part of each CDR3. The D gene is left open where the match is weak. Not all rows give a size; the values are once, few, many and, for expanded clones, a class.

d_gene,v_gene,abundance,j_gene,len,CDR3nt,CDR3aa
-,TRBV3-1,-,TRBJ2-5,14,TGTGCCAGCAGCCAACAACCGACAAAGCAGACCCAGTACTTC,CASSQQPTKQTQYF
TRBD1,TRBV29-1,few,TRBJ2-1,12,TGCAGCGTTGACGGGACAGGGGGTGAGCAGTTCTTC,CSVDGTGGEQFF
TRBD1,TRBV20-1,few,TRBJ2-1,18,TGCAGTGCTAGCCCCACCCCTAAAACAGGACAGGGGGCCCCGAGGCGAGTCTTC,CSASPTPKTGQGAPRRVF
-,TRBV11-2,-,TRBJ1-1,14,TGTGCCAGCAGCTTACACAGGGCGAACACTGAAGCTTTCTTT,CASSLHRANTEAFF
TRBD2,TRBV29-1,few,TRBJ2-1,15,TGCAGCGCCAGAGAAGCGGGGCCTTCCTACAATGAGCAGTTCTTC,CSAREAGPSYNEQFF
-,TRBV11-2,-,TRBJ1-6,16,TGTGCCAGCAGCCTGGGGACGTCGCCCTATAATTCACCCCTCCACTTT,CASSLGTSPYNSPLHF
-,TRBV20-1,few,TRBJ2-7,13,TGCAGTGCTAGTACGGCGGGGTACTACGAGCAGTACTTC,CSASTAGYYEQYF
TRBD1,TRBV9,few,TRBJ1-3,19,TGTGCCAGCAGCGTAGAAGGGTCGGGGACAGTGAATTCTGGAAACACCATATATTTT,CASSVEGSGTVNSGNTIYF
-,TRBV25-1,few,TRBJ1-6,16,TGTGCCAGCAGTGATCTTCGGGCCCTGGGGAATTCACCCCTCCACTTT,CASSDLRALGNSPLHF
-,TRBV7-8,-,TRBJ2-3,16,TGTGCCAGCAGCCCCTCGCGGGGTCGGAGCACAGATACGCAGTATTTT,CASSPSRGRSTDTQYF
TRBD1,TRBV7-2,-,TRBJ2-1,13,TGTGCCAGCAGCTTAGAAAGGGGGCATGAGCAGTTCTTC,CASSLERGHEQFF
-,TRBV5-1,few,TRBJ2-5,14,TGCGCCAGCAGCTTGGTGGTGCTCGGAGAGACCCAGTACTTC,CASSLVVLGETQYF
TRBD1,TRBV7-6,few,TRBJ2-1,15,TGTGCCAGCAGCTTAGCGGACAGGGGCATTAATGAGCAGTTCTTC,CASSLADRGINEQFF
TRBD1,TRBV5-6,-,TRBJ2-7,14,TGTGCCAGGGGCCCGTGGGACAGACCCTACGAGCAGTACTTC,CARGPWDRPYEQYF
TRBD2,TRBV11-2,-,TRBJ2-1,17,TGTGCCAGCAGCTTAGGAGAAGGACTAGCGTCCTACAATGAGCAGTTCTTC,CASSLGEGLASYNEQFF
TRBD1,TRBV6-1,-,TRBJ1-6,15,TGTGCCAGCAGTGGACAGGGGGCCGAAAATTCACCCCTCCACTTT,CASSGQGAENSPLHF
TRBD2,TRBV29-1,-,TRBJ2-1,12,TGCAGCGTTGGGGGGGGTGGACTCCAGCAGTTCTTC,CSVGGGGLQQFF
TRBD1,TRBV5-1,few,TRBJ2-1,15,TGCGCCAGCAGTTCCCGGGACAGCTCCTACAATGAGCAGTTCTTC,CASSSRDSSYNEQFF
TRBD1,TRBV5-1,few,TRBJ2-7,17,TGCGCCAGCAGAAGAGGTACAGGGGCGAGTTCAGCCTACGAGCAGTACTTC,CASRRGTGASSAYEQYF
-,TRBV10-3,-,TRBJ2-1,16,TGTGCCCGCTCTCGCTCGACCCCGAGCTCCTACAATGAGCAGTTCTTC,CARSRSTPSSYNEQFF
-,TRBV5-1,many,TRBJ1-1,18,TGCGCCAGCAGCTTGGAAATCGCCTACCTCACTGTGAACACTGAAGCTTTCTTT,CASSLEIAYLTVNTEAFF
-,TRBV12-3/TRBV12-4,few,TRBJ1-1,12,TGTGCCAGCGCCGTGGGACCCTGGGAAGCTTTCTTT,CASAVGPWEAFF
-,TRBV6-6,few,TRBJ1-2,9,TGTGCCAGCGGGACTGGCTACACCTTC,CASGTGYTF
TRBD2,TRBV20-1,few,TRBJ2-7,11,TGCAGTAACATCGGGGGGTACGAGCAGTACTTC,CSNIGGYEQYF
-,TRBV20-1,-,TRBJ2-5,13,TGCAGTGCTAGAGAGGGGATTCAAGAGACCCAGTACTTC,CSAREGIQETQYF
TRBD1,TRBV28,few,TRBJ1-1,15,TGTGCCAGCAGTCCATCCCGGACAGGGGGCACTGAAGCTTTCTTT,CASSPSRTGGTEAFF
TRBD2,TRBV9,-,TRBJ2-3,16,TGTGCCAGCAGCGCGGCGGGGGGTGCTTGGTTGGATACGCAGTATTTT,CASSAAGGAWLDTQYF
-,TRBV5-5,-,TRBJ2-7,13,TGTGCCAGCAGCGTACCCAGGGGCTACGAGCAGTACTTC,CASSVPRGYEQYF
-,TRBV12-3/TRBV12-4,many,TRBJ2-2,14,TGTGCCAGCAGTTTTGGGTCCCCAAGCGGGGAGCTGTTTTTT,CASSFGSPSGELFF
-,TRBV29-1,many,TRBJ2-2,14,TGCAGCGTTGAAGTGGGACTTAACACCGGGGAGCTGTTTTTT,CSVEVGLNTGELFF
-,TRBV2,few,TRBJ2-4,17,TGTGCCAGCAGTACTGCGCTCGGGACACTCCGAGGCAACATTCAGTACTTC,CASSTALGTLRGNIQYF
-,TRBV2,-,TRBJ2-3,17,TGTGCCAGCAGTGGCTCCTACCTAGATGGGTCGCTCGATACGCAGTATTTT,CASSGSYLDGSLDTQYF
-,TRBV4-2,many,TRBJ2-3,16,TGTGCCAGCAGCCAACTAAAAAAAAGGACCGGGGATACGCAGTATTTT,CASSQLKKRTGDTQYF
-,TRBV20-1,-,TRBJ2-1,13,TGCAGTGCTGGCGGTAGGTGGTACAATGAGCAGTTCTTC,CSAGGRWYNEQFF
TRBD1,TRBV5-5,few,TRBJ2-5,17,TGTGCCAGCAGCTTGACCATGCCGGGACAGCCTCAAGAGACCCAGTACTTC,CASSLTMPGQPQETQYF
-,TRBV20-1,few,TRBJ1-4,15,TGCAGTGCTAGAGCGGTTAGGACAGTTAATGAAAAACTGTTTTTT,CSARAVRTVNEKLFF
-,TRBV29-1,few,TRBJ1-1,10,TGCAGCGTTGCGCGGGAGAGATCCTTCTTT,CSVARERSFF
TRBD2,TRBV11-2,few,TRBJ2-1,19,TGTGCCAGCACCAAATGGGGGACTAGCGGGACAATTACCTACAATGAGCAGTTCTTC,CASTKWGTSGTITYNEQFF
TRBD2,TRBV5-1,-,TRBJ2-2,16,TGCGCCAGCAGCTTGGGGGCAAGCGGGGTCACCGGGGAGCTGTTTTTT,CASSLGASGVTGELFF
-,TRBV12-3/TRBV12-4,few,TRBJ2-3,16,TGTGCCAGCAGTTTTTGGCAGGGCTCGTTAGTGGGTACGCAGTATTTT,CASSFWQGSLVGTQYF
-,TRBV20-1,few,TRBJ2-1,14,TGCAGTGCCCCCGGGACGAGAACGAACAATGAGCAGTTCTTC,CSAPGTRTNNEQFF
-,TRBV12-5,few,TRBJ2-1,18,TGTGCTAGTGGTTTTACCCCTGGCCCCAGGTGGGGATGGAATGAGCAGTTCTTC,CASGFTPGPRWGWNEQFF